The 15 T cell receptor beta chains in this list originate from one sample, sequenced in a study of blood T cell repertoires in COVID-19. Measured with immunoSEQ multiplex PCR; TCRdb has only the in-frame clones, and not every one. The sample contains a few hundred thousand clones, roughly 80% of which appear only once. Sequenced: PBMCs or T cells enriched from blood (not recorded which). Every receptor here comes from a woman between 45 and 60 years old who had recovered from COVID-19.

This chain uses TRBV7-2 with TRBJ2-1; 13 nucleotides agree with TRBD2. From germline, CDR1 is SGHTA and CDR2 FQGNSA. The CDR3 consists of 17 residues. J was trimmed by 8 bases and V by 6 bases; bases with no gene match: 13. CDR3 protein: CASSRTSGGRASYEQFF. As DNA, the CDR3 is TGTGCCAGCAGTCGGACTAGCGGGGGCCGCGCCTCCTATGAGCAGTTCTTC.

This rearrangement joins TRBV5-4 to TRBJ1-2; 7 bases fit TRBD1. The CDR3 is 13 amino acids. Losses at the gene ends were 3 bases for V and 8 bases for J; bases not matched to a gene: 7. Germline assignment: CDR1 SGHNT and CDR2 YYREEE (reference sequence). DNA of the CDR3: TGTGCCAGCAGCTCCTGGACAGGAGCGGGCTACACCTTC. It specifies CASSSWTGAGYTF.

V and J are TRBV2 and TRBJ1-1; 7 nucleotides match TRBD1. CDR3 length: 14 residues. J was trimmed by 0 bases and V by 11 bases; bases with no gene match: 9. Germline V lookup: CDR1 SNHLY, CDR2 FYNNEI. CDR3 DNA sequence: TGTGCCGGCAAGAGACAGGGACTGAACACTGAAGCTTTCTTT. Its protein product is CAGKRQGLNTEAFF. The variable domain in full, completed from reference TRBV2 and TRBJ1-1, reads EPEVTQTPSHQVTQMGQEVILRCVPISNHLYFYWYRQILGQKVEFLVSFYNNEISEKSEIFDDQFSVERPDGSNFTLKIRSTKLEDSAMYFCAGKRQGLNTEAFFGQGTRLTVV.

The chain joins TRBV10-3 to TRBJ2-3; 8 positions agree with TRBD2. The ends lost 1 base at V and 3 bases at J; junction bases unmatched: 3. The CDR3 runs to 15 residues. CDR1 is ENHRY, CDR2 SYGVKD, per germline. The CDR3 here is CAISELGLVTDTQYF. The CDR3 DNA sequence: TGTGCCATCAGTGAGTTGGGACTAGTTACAGATACGCAGTATTTT.

This sequence joins TRBV5-1 and TRBJ2-3, with 16 bases lining up with TRBD2. V lost 4 bases, J lost 0 bases, and 8 bases stayed unmatched. Germline-derived CDR1 and CDR2 are SGHRS and YFSETQ. This CDR3 region has 19 residues. The CDR3 DNA sequence: TGCGCCAGCAGCCCCCCGGGACTAGCGGGAGGGGCGAGCACAGATACGCAGTATTTT. Protein sequence: CASSPPGLAGGASTDTQYF.

V gene TRBV29-1 combines with J gene TRBJ1-1, with D perhaps TRBD1 (5 bases). CDR1 is SQVTM, CDR2 ANQGSEA, per germline. The CDR3 extends over 12 amino acids. The V end was cut by 6 bases, the J end by 4 bases, with 12 bases between. In DNA, the CDR3 is TGCAGCGTAGGGGACTCGGGCACTGAAGCTTTCTTT. Translated: CSVGDSGTEAFF. Looking up the rest from reference TRBV29-1 and TRBJ1-1 gives the full variable domain: SAVISQKPSRDICQRGTSLTIQCQVDSQVTMMFWYRQQPGQSLTLIATANQGSEATYESGFVIDKFPISRPNLTFSTLTVSNMSPEDSSIYLCSVGDSGTEAFFGQGTRLTVV.

This chain connects TRBV6-6 to TRBJ2-3, with 9 positions matching TRBD1. The CDR3 runs 20 residues. V trimming: 6 bases; J trimming: 1 base; junction bases outside the gene matches: 20. Per the germline V gene, CDR1 is MNHNY and CDR2 is SVGAGI (reference sequence). Here the CDR3 reads CASSGIYGTGKLSGTDTQYF. Written as DNA, the CDR3 is TGTGCCAGCAGCGGAATCTACGGGACAGGGAAATTATCCGGCACAGATACGCAGTATTTT.

CDR3 bases: TGTGCCAGCAGCCAAGATAGGGACCGGGACAGGGGTTTCGCCCGAGCAAAAAACTCTGAAGCTTTCTTT. The encoded protein is CASSQDRDRDRGFARAKNSEAFF. The chain recombines TRBV3-1 (or the pseudogene TRBV3-2) with TRBJ1-1; 10 bases fit TRBD1. CDR3 length equals 23 residues. V shed 0 bases, J shed 6 bases, and the junction held 28 bases outside the gene matches. The germline gives CDR1 LGHDT, CDR2 YNNKEL (reference sequence).

The chain is built from TRBV5-6 and TRBJ1-2; D is uncertain. Trimming pared 2 bases from V and 8 bases from J, leaving 13 bases between. CDR3 length: 13 residues. Germline-derived CDR1 and CDR2 are SGHDT and YYEEEE. CDR3 coding DNA: TGTGCCAGCAGCTTTCCTCAAGCCTTAGGCTACACCTTC. This encodes CASSFPQALGYTF.

This clone has just a few counts. The chain has TRBV7-3 and TRBJ2-1; possible D gene TRBD1, 6 bases. Germline V lookup: CDR1 SGHTA, CDR2 FQGTGA. This CDR3 region has 12 residues. The V end lost 3 bases, the J end lost 7 bases, and 7 bases lay between the germline ends. Here the CDR3 DNA reads TGTGCCAGCAGCTTGGACAGAAATGAGCAGTTCTTC. This encodes CASSLDRNEQFF.

This clone was found a few times. Other DNA sequences in this specimen translate into the identical CDR3. The chain combines TRBV7-3 with TRBJ1-2, with TRBD1 identical over 9 bases. This CDR3 has 14 residues. V trimming: 0 bases; J trimming: 5 bases; junction bases outside the gene matches: 1. Germline CDR1 SGHTA, CDR2 FQGTGA. The CDR3 loop reads CASSLTGTGYGYTF. As DNA, the CDR3 is TGTGCCAGCAGCTTAACGGGGACAGGGTATGGCTACACCTTC.

The chain combines TRBV3-1 (or the pseudogene TRBV3-2) with TRBJ2-3; possible D gene TRBD2, 7 bases. Trimming pared 1 base from V and 4 bases from J, leaving 12 bases between. Germline CDR1 reads LGHDT; CDR2 reads YNNKEL (reference sequence). The CDR3 is 15 amino acids. CDR3 sequence: CASSQAGGAADTQYF. The DNA for the CDR3 is TGTGCCAGCAGCCAAGCGGGGGGCGCGGCAGATACGCAGTATTTT.

The chain is built from TRBV4-1 and TRBJ1-3, with a weak D call TRBD1 (6 bases). V lost 0 bases and J lost 3, with 12 bases in between. CDR3 size: 16 residues. The germline gives CDR1 MGHRA, CDR2 YSYEKL. The CDR3 is CASSQEWGLGGNTIYF. The CDR3 DNA sequence: TGCGCCAGCAGCCAAGAATGGGGGCTAGGTGGAAACACCATATATTTT.

The V gene is TRBV9, the J gene TRBJ1-5; 8 positions match TRBD1. CDR1 is SGDLS, CDR2 YYNGEE, per germline. The CDR3 has 14 amino acids. V was pared by 7 bases and J by 0 bases, with 3 bases of the junction left unmatched. CDR3 in DNA: TGTGCCAGCGGGACAGGTTTTAGCAATCAGCCCCAGCATTTT. Translation: CASGTGFSNQPQHF.

The genes are TRBV5-1 and TRBJ1-1; maybe TRBD1 (6 bases). Germline values: CDR1 SGHRS, CDR2 YFSETQ. The V end lost 7 bases, the J end lost 4 bases, and 17 bases lay between the germline ends. CDR3 length equals 14 residues. The CDR3 sequence is CASLGDTGSTEAFF. CDR3 in DNA: TGCGCCAGCTTGGGGGACACCGGTTCCACTGAAGCTTTCTTT. Full variable domain (remainder filled in from reference TRBV5-1 and TRBJ1-1): KAGVTQTPRYLIKTRGQQVTLSCSPISGHRSVSWYQQTPGQGLQFLFEYFSETQRNKGNFPGRFSGRQFSNSRSEMNVSTLELGDSALYLCASLGDTGSTEAFFGQGTRLTVV.